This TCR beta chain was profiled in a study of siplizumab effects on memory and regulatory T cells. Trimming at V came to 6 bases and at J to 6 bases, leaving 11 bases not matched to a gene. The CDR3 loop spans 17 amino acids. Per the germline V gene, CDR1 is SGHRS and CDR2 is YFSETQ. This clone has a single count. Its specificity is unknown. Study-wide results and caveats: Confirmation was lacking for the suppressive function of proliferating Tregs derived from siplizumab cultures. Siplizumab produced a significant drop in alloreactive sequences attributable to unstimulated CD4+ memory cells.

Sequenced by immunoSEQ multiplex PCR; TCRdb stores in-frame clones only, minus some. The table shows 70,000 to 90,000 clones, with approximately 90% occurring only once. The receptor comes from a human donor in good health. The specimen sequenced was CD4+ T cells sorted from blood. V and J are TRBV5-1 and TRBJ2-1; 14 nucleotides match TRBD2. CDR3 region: CASTSSPGLAGGNEQFF. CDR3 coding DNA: TGCGCCAGCACCTCCTCTCCCGGACTAGCGGGAGGCAATGAGCAGTTCTTC.